The 17 T cell receptor beta chains below all came from one sample that was sequenced in a study of shared clonotypes between healthy human individuals. The repertoire was sequenced with immunoSEQ multiplex PCR; TCRdb's copy has only in-frame clones and lacks some. The sample consists of 2 million to 3 million clones, more than 90% of them appearing once. The sample taken for sequencing was naive CD4+ T cells sorted from blood. Subset meaning: CD45RA+ positively selected. The origin of the receptors is a man younger than 35 in good health.

The CDR3 is CASSSLIAGGRNEQFF. The CDR3 bases are TGTGCCAGCAGTTCCCTCATAGCGGGAGGGCGAAATGAGCAGTTCTTC. V usage is TRBV28 and J usage is TRBJ2-1, with 11 nucleotides matching TRBD2. V lost 4 bases and J lost 7; bases outside the gene matches: 9. Germline values: CDR1 MDHEN, CDR2 SYDVKM. There are 16 residues in the CDR3.

The chain recombines TRBV5-5 with TRBJ1-1; 7 nucleotides line up with TRBD1. The junction had 3 bases not matched to a gene; V was cut back by 0 bases and J by 4 bases. Germline assignment: CDR1 SGHKS and CDR2 YYEKEE (reference sequence). CDR3 size: 14 residues. The CDR3 protein is CASSLGAGGTEAFF. The CDR3 DNA is TGTGCCAGCAGCTTGGGTGCAGGGGGCACTGAAGCTTTCTTT.

The chain recombines TRBV28 with TRBJ1-1; 8 bases agree with TRBD1. Germline V gene data show CDR1 as MDHEN and CDR2 as SYDVKM. J gave up 0 bases and V 6 bases, and 9 bases lay outside the gene matches. The CDR3 is made up of 16 amino acids. The CDR3, as DNA: TGTGCCAGCAGCGTTCCGGGACAGGTTATGAACACTGAAGCTTTCTTT. This translates into CASSVPGQVMNTEAFF.

The chain joins TRBV19 to TRBJ2-5; TRBD1 is a possible D gene (6 bases). Looked up from germline, CDR1 is LNHDA and CDR2 is SQIVND (reference sequence). Trimming took 6 bases from V and 1 from J, leaving 18 bases between them. The CDR3 runs to 16 residues. CDR3 sequence reads: CASSSPRGRSQETQYF. For the CDR3, the DNA is TGTGCCAGTAGCTCACCCAGGGGAAGGTCCCAAGAGACCCAGTACTTC.

The J gene is TRBJ2-5, the V gene TRBV27; maybe TRBD1 (5 bases). The germline V and J ends were trimmed by 2 bases and 4 bases, with 14 bases remaining between them. The CDR3 covers 15 residues. CDR1 and CDR2 (germline): MNHEY, SMNVEV (reference sequence). CDR3 sequence (DNA): TGTGCCAGCAGTTTAGATTCAGGGCGGAGAGAGACCCAGTACTTC. It yields the protein CASSLDSGRRETQYF.

V usage is TRBV5-6 and J usage is TRBJ1-2; unclear D gene. The V gene lost 0 bases and the J gene lost 3 bases, with 12 bases spanning the gap. The CDR3 contains 15 residues. CDR1 is SGHDT and CDR2 is YYEEEE in the germline V gene. CDR3 residues: CASSLDEGRDYGYTF. The DNA for the CDR3 is TGTGCCAGCAGCTTGGATGAGGGTAGAGACTATGGCTACACCTTC.

The gene calls are TRBV7-9 and TRBJ1-2; possibly TRBD1 for D (6 bases). In germline, CDR1 is SEHNR, CDR2 FQNEAQ (reference sequence). Deletions cut 5 bases from V and 1 base from J, with 14 bases between. The CDR3 is 15 amino acids. The CDR3 DNA reads as TGTGCCAGCAGCCGGGGGCAGGGGCTTAACTATGGCTACACCTTC. It specifies CASSRGQGLNYGYTF.

The V and J genes are TRBV18 and TRBJ2-6, with 7 positions matching TRBD1. The CDR3 totals 18 residues. The germline CDR1 and CDR2 sequences are KGHSH and LQKENI. The V segment lost 5 bases and the J segment 2 bases; nucleotides outside the gene matches: 12. CDR3 coding DNA: TGTGCCAGCTCATCAGCGGCAGGGGGATTTCCTGGGGCCAACGTCCTGACTTTC. Its protein is CASSSAAGGFPGANVLTF.

V and J are TRBV18 and TRBJ2-5; D unclear. Germline V gene lookup returns CDR1 KGHSH and CDR2 LQKENI. The germline V and J ends were trimmed by 1 base and 4 bases, with 10 bases remaining between them. The CDR3 totals 14 residues. The CDR3 region is CASSPLPSLETQYF. CDR3 DNA: TGTGCCAGCTCACCACTCCCAAGCCTAGAGACCCAGTACTTC.

The chain combines TRBV14 with TRBJ1-6; D might be TRBD1 (6 bases). The CDR3 contains 15 residues. The V gene lost 3 bases and the J gene lost 6 bases, with 12 bases spanning the gap. Germline V gene data show CDR1 as SGHDN and CDR2 as FVKESK. The CDR3 DNA reads as TGTGCCAGCAGCCACCACCGGGACACTAATTCACCCCTCCACTTT. Its translation is CASSHHRDTNSPLHF.

CDR3 sequence (DNA): TGTGCCAGCAGCGTGGACAGGGGAACCTACGAGCAGTACTTC. Translated, it gives CASSVDRGTYEQYF. The genes are TRBV2 and TRBJ2-7, with 9 bases that match TRBD1. The CDR3 consists of 14 residues. Germline CDR1 and CDR2: SNHLY and FYNNEI. V was clipped by 6 bases and J by 2 bases; unmatched bases: 5. Full variable domain (missing parts from reference TRBV2 and TRBJ2-7): EPEVTQTPSHQVTQMGQEVILRCVPISNHLYFYWYRQILGQKVEFLVSFYNNEISEKSEIFDDQFSVERPDGSNFTLKIRSTKLEDSAMYFCASSVDRGTYEQYFGPGTRLTVT.

The CDR3 is CASSSVDRLNQPQHF. In DNA form, the CDR3 reads TGTGCCAGCAGCTCCGTGGACAGACTCAATCAGCCCCAGCATTTT. The chain joins TRBV5-5 to TRBJ1-5; perhaps TRBD1 as D (6 bases). Per germline, CDR1 SGHKS and CDR2 YYEKEE (reference sequence). This CDR3 region has 15 residues. With 3 bases removed from V and 3 bases from J, the gap between germline ends came to 13 bases.

CDR3: CASSVVGRGTGELFF. In DNA form, the CDR3 reads TGTGCCAGCTCGGTGGTCGGGAGGGGCACCGGGGAGCTGTTTTTT. The V gene is TRBV6-5, the J gene TRBJ2-2, with 8 bases fitting TRBD2. The V segment lost 8 bases and the J segment 4 bases; nucleotides outside the gene matches: 9. This CDR3 region has 15 residues. Germline CDR1 and CDR2: MNHEY and SVGAGI.

Concerning this clone itself: This specimen includes other DNA sequences encoding the same CDR3. The genes are TRBV18 and TRBJ2-7; D possibly corresponds to TRBD1 (5 bases). CDR3 length: 14 residues. Germline V gene sequence: CDR1 KGHSH, CDR2 LQKENI. The germline V and J ends were trimmed by 2 bases and 1 base, with 9 bases remaining between them. The CDR3 here is CASSPATASYEQYF. In DNA, the CDR3 is TGTGCCAGCTCACCAGCGACAGCTTCCTACGAGCAGTACTTC.

The chain links TRBV6-5 to TRBJ2-7, with 9 bases identical to TRBD1. Trimming removed 6 bases from V and 3 bases from J; junction bases left unmatched: 6. Germline V lookup: CDR1 MNHEY, CDR2 SVGAGI. The length of the CDR3 is 14 residues. CDR3 DNA sequence: TGTGCCAGCAGCCCCGGGACAGGGTTCTACGAGCAGTACTTC. Its translation: CASSPGTGFYEQYF.

V and J are TRBV6-5 and TRBJ2-6; D call uncertain. Trimming removed 6 bases from V and 3 bases from J, with 6 bases in between. The CDR3 spans 13 residues. The germline V gene has CDR1 MNHEY and CDR2 SVGAGI. CDR3 residues: CASSPIGANVLTF. As DNA, the CDR3 is TGTGCCAGCAGCCCGATTGGGGCCAACGTCCTGACTTTC.

This chain links TRBV9 with TRBJ2-2; D is unresolved. The germline V gene has CDR1 SGDLS and CDR2 YYNGEE. V gave up 4 bases and J gave up 1 base, with 8 bases separating them. This CDR3 is built from 14 residues. CDR3 bases: TGTGCCAGCAGCCCGACCGTGAACACCGGGGAGCTGTTTTTT. Its protein product is CASSPTVNTGELFF.